Below, 20 T cell receptor beta chains from the same sample are listed, as sequenced in a study of control samples from healthy donors and cancer patients. The assay was immunoSEQ multiplex PCR, and TCRdb's table has in-frame clones only and misses some. The profile shows 350,000 to 450,000 clones, approximately 90% of them singletons. Sequencing was performed on PBMCs. These receptors came from a man in his forties with head and neck cancer.

The CDR3 spells CASSPSTDSPLHF. The CDR3 coding sequence is TGTGCCAGCAGCCCCTCTACGGATTCACCCCTCCACTTT. The genes are TRBV3-1 (or the pseudogene TRBV3-2) and TRBJ1-6; D gene ambiguous. This CDR3 has 13 amino acids. The germline V gene has CDR1 LGHDT and CDR2 YNNKEL (reference sequence). The V gene lost 4 bases and the J gene lost 8 bases, with 9 bases spanning the gap.

This chain links TRBV18 with TRBJ1-6; possible D gene TRBD1, 5 bases. CDR1 is KGHSH, CDR2 LQKENI, per germline. Trimming left V 3 bases short and J 6 bases short, with 9 bases between. This CDR3 comprises 14 residues. The CDR3 loop is CASSPDGGNSPLHF. The CDR3 DNA reads as TGTGCCAGCTCACCGGACGGGGGTAATTCACCCCTCCACTTT.

This rearrangement joins TRBV6-5 to TRBJ2-5; 8 positions agree with TRBD2. Germline V gene sequence: CDR1 MNHEY, CDR2 SVGAGI. Germline trimming cut 4 bases from V and 3 bases from J; bases unmatched to any gene: 4. This CDR3 has 14 amino acids. The DNA for the CDR3 is TGTGCCAGCAGTTCCAGCGGGGGAGAAGAGACCCAGTACTTC. It codes for CASSSSGGEETQYF.

This chain uses TRBV28 with TRBJ2-1; 12 bases fit TRBD2. The CDR3 has 14 amino acids. CDR1 MDHEN and CDR2 SYDVKM come from the germline V gene. J gave up 8 bases and V 8 bases, and 7 bases lay outside the gene matches. The CDR3: CASRPSGRVHEQFF. DNA for the CDR3: TGTGCCAGCCGCCCTAGCGGGAGGGTCCATGAGCAGTTCTTC. Looking up the rest from reference TRBV28 and TRBJ2-1 gives the full variable domain: DVKVTQSSRYLVKRTGEKVFLECVQDMDHENMFWYRQDPGLGLRLIYFSYDVKMKEKGDIPEGYSVSREKKERFSLILESASTNQTSMYLCASRPSGRVHEQFFGPGTRLTVL.

The chain employs TRBV4-2 and TRBJ1-5; 7 positions agree with TRBD1. V was pared by 3 bases and J by 2 bases, with 13 bases of the junction left unmatched. CDR1 and CDR2 from the germline V gene are LGHNA and YNFKEQ. The length of the CDR3 is 18 residues. The CDR3 coding sequence is TGTGCCAGCAGCCACCCCAGGGAGGGGGCCGTTGGCAATCAGCCCCAGCATTTT. Amino acid sequence: CASSHPREGAVGNQPQHF.

In its sample, this clone was seen a few times. The chain recombines TRBV28 with TRBJ1-4; 11 bases agree with TRBD1. This CDR3 is built from 15 residues. CDR1 is MDHEN and CDR2 is SYDVKM in the germline V gene. The J segment lost 5 bases and the V segment lost 7 bases, leaving 6 bases of the junction unmatched. CDR3 residues: CASTTGTGGNEKLFF. The CDR3 coding sequence is TGTGCCAGCACCACCGGGACAGGGGGGAATGAAAAACTGTTTTTT.

The chain has TRBV5-1 and TRBJ2-3; D uncertain. CDR1 is SGHRS, CDR2 YFSETQ, per germline. The length of the CDR3 is 15 residues. Trimming removed 0 bases at V and 6 bases at J, with 14 bases between. DNA of the CDR3: TGCGCCAGCAGCTTGGAAGTGGGAAATGTTGATACGCAGTATTTT. It codes for CASSLEVGNVDTQYF.

The chain recombines TRBV5-6 with TRBJ2-3; the D is unclear. V gave up 0 bases and J gave up 2 bases, with 10 bases separating them. CDR3 length equals 15 residues. Looked up from germline, CDR1 is SGHDT and CDR2 is YYEEEE. CDR3 sequence reads: CASSLGDSVTDTQYF. The CDR3 nucleotides read TGTGCCAGCAGCTTGGGAGACTCCGTCACAGATACGCAGTATTTT.

The rearrangement links TRBV9 to TRBJ1-2; D unresolved. This CDR3 is built from 13 residues. From germline, CDR1 is SGDLS and CDR2 YYNGEE. Trimming shortened V by 0 bases and J by 4 bases, and 7 bases separated the two germline ends. CDR3 protein: CASSVGGFYGYTF. As DNA, the CDR3 is TGTGCCAGCAGCGTAGGGGGATTCTATGGCTACACCTTC. The entire variable domain, with the rest obtained from reference TRBV9 and TRBJ1-2, is as follows: DSGVTQTPKHLITATGQRVTLRCSPRSGDLSVYWYQQSLDQGLQFLIQYYNGEERAKGNILERFSAQQFPDLHSELNLSSLELGDSALYFCASSVGGFYGYTFGSGTRLTVV.

The gene calls are TRBV7-6 and TRBJ1-1, with D unclear. Germline V lookup: CDR1 SGHVS, CDR2 FNYEAQ. Trimming left V 3 bases short and J 0 bases short, with 11 bases between. This CDR3 is 15 amino acids long. The CDR3 DNA reads TGTGCCAGCAGCTTTGGGCGGGCAATGAACACTGAAGCTTTCTTT. Residues: CASSFGRAMNTEAFF. Full variable domain (remainder filled in from reference TRBV7-6 and TRBJ1-1): GAGVSQSPRYKVTKRGQDVALRCDPISGHVSLYWYRQALGQGPEFLTYFNYEAQQDKSGLPNDRFSAERPEGSISTLTIQRTEQRDSAMYRCASSFGRAMNTEAFFGQGTRLTVV.

The genes are TRBV7-9 and TRBJ1-2; D is uncertain. There are 14 residues in the CDR3. The V end was cut by 4 bases, the J end by 3 bases, with 12 bases between. Germline V CDR1 and CDR2: SEHNR, FQNEAQ (reference sequence). CDR3 nucleotide sequence: TGTGCCAGCAGCTATGCGGGAGACCACTATGGCTACACCTTC. This codes for CASSYAGDHYGYTF.

This chain links TRBV19 with TRBJ1-5; possibly TRBD1 for D (6 bases). CDR1 is LNHDA and CDR2 is SQIVND in the germline V gene (reference sequence). The CDR3 has 12 amino acids. Trimming took off 5 bases at V and 9 bases at J, with 11 bases between the two ends. The CDR3, as DNA: TGTGCCAGTAGTCCCCAGGGGCGGCCCCAGCATTTT. Its protein is CASSPQGRPQHF.

The V gene is TRBV29-1, the J gene TRBJ2-7; 7 bases are shared with TRBD1. This CDR3 spans 12 amino acids. CDR1 is SQVTM, CDR2 ANQGSEA, per germline. J gave up 4 bases and V 8 bases, and 8 bases lay outside the gene matches. This chain's CDR3 is CSYTGTAYEQYF. CDR3 nucleotides: TGCAGCTATACCGGGACAGCATACGAGCAGTACTTC.

Only one count was recorded for this clone. The gene calls are TRBV6-6 and TRBJ1-4; D is ambiguous. CDR1 is MNHNY, CDR2 SVGAGI, per germline (reference sequence). This CDR3 is 12 amino acids long. V dropped 6 bases and J dropped 5 bases, with 7 bases sitting between them. CDR3 nucleotide sequence: TGTGCCAGCAGCCGGACCAATGAAAAACTGTTTTTT. Protein product: CASSRTNEKLFF.

The chain carries TRBV4-1 and TRBJ1-5, with 10 bases matching TRBD1. After removal of 4 bases from V and 7 bases from J, the junction contained 10 bases not matched to a gene. CDR1 and CDR2 from the germline V gene are MGHRA and YSYEKL. The CDR3 has 16 residues. CDR3 DNA: TGCGCCAGCAGCCTCGGGACAGGGGTTTTAGGGCAGCCCCAGCATTTT. It encodes CASSLGTGVLGQPQHF.

The J gene is TRBJ1-6, the V gene TRBV7-3; no clear D gene. This CDR3 is 13 amino acids long. The germline V gene has CDR1 SGHTA and CDR2 FQGTGA. V shed 0 bases and J shed 8 bases, with 5 bases lying between them. The CDR3 coding sequence is TGTGCCAGCAGCTTAACCTTAGATTCACCCCTCCACTTT. It codes for CASSLTLDSPLHF. The variable domain in full, with the rest retrieved from reference TRBV7-3 and TRBJ1-6, is GAGVSQTPSNKVTEKGKYVELRCDPISGHTALYWYRQSLGQGPEFLIYFQGTGAADDSGLPNDRFFAVRPEGSVSTLKIQRTERGDSAVYLCASSLTLDSPLHFGNGTRLTVT.

The V call is TRBV7-9, the J call TRBJ2-2; D is possibly TRBD2 (6 bases). In germline, CDR1 is SEHNR, CDR2 FQNEAQ (reference sequence). CDR3 length: 17 amino acids. Trimming removed 3 bases at V and 1 base at J, with 15 bases between. CDR3 DNA sequence: TGTGCCAGCAGCTTCGGCAGGCAGGGACTGAACACCGGGGAGCTGTTTTTT. Its protein is CASSFGRQGLNTGELFF.

This clone was picked up a small number of times. This chain joins TRBV4-2 and TRBJ2-7, with a possible D match to TRBD2 (6 bases). Germline CDR1 is LGHNA and CDR2 is YNFKEQ. V lost 3 bases and J lost 0, with 18 bases in between. CDR3 size: 17 residues. The CDR3 DNA sequence: TGTGCCAGCAGCCACAGTGAGGGAGGTAGGGGCTCCTACGAGCAGTACTTC. Translation gives CASSHSEGGRGSYEQYF.

The chain links TRBV28 to TRBJ1-2; weak D call: TRBD1 (5 bases). CDR1 and CDR2 from the germline V gene are MDHEN and SYDVKM. CDR3 length: 14 residues. V lost 4 bases and J lost 4, with 13 bases in between. The CDR3 sequence: CASSSTGTFYGYTF. The CDR3 nucleotides read TGTGCCAGCAGTTCCACCGGGACCTTCTATGGCTACACCTTC.

Here the CDR3 DNA reads TGTGCCAGCAGCCAAGGAACGACAGGGTTATATAATTCACCCCTCCACTTT. Amino acid sequence: CASSQGTTGLYNSPLHF. The rearrangement joins TRBV3-1 (or the pseudogene TRBV3-2) to TRBJ1-6; 7 nucleotides agree with TRBD1. The CDR3 contains 17 residues. The germline gives CDR1 LGHDT, CDR2 YNNKEL (reference sequence). Germline trimming cut 1 base from V and 4 bases from J; bases unmatched to any gene: 7.